These 2 T cell receptor beta chains originate from one sample sequenced in a study of identifying expanded T cells in peripheral blood. Measured with immunoSEQ multiplex PCR; TCRdb has only the in-frame clones, and not every one. The sample shows more than 80,000 clones, approximately 89% of them seen only once. Sequencing used blood. The receptors derive from a person aged 18 to 70 in good health.

This clone was found once. V usage is TRBV15 and J usage is TRBJ2-1; no firm D call. In germline, CDR1 is LNHNV, CDR2 YYDKDF (reference sequence). CDR3 length equals 12 residues. Trimming stripped 0 bases from V and 15 bases from J, with 12 bases between. CDR3 protein: CATSRDKDPRFF. The CDR3 DNA follows: TGTGCCACCAGCAGAGATAAGGATCCGCGGTTCTTC.

This chain links TRBV14 with TRBJ2-3; 9 bases agree with TRBD2. The CDR3 runs to 15 residues. Germline V gene data show CDR1 as SGHDN and CDR2 as FVKESK. The junction had 3 bases not matched to a gene; V was cut back by 2 bases and J by 3 bases. For the CDR3, the DNA is TGTGCCAGCAGCCAAAGACTAGCGGAGACAGATACGCAGTATTTT. The encoded protein is CASSQRLAETDTQYF. Combining the CDR3 with reference TRBV14 and TRBJ2-3 gives the whole variable domain EAGVTQFPSHSVIEKGQTVTLRCDPISGHDNLYWYRRVMGKEIKFLLHFVKESKQDESGMPNNRFLAERTGGTYSTLKVQPAELEDSGVYFCASSQRLAETDTQYFGPGTRLTVL.